This T cell receptor beta chain was obtained from a study of early T cells in non-severe SARS-CoV-2 infection. Study at large: The sequenced material was bulk RNA from unsorted whole blood, and its chains were unpaired.

Germline V CDR1 and CDR2: DFQATT, SNEGSKA (reference sequence). The CDR3 consists of 14 residues. V shed 5 bases and J 6 bases; nucleotides not matched to a gene: 5. Worth noting for this clonotype: Its specificity is unknown.

Study outcomes and limitations: Private and CD4 specificities were missed by VDJdb matching, which favored anti-spike CD8 responses.

cDNA molecules, individually, were tagged with unique molecular identifiers. TCRdb fed the 5' RACE reads into MiXCR, producing one record per CDR3 protein. The repertoire holds roughly 76,000 distinct CDR3 sequences, with 9.5% to 15% as singletons. The source of this sequence is an adult who was a healthcare worker with PCR-confirmed SARS-CoV-2 infection or an uninfected control (not recorded which). Sequencing used whole blood. V gene TRBV20-1 combines with J gene TRBJ2-1, with 12 nucleotides matching TRBD2. CDR3: CSAPSGRAPNEQFF. CDR3 nucleotide sequence: TGCAGTGCTCCTAGCGGGAGGGCCCCCAATGAGCAGTTCTTC.